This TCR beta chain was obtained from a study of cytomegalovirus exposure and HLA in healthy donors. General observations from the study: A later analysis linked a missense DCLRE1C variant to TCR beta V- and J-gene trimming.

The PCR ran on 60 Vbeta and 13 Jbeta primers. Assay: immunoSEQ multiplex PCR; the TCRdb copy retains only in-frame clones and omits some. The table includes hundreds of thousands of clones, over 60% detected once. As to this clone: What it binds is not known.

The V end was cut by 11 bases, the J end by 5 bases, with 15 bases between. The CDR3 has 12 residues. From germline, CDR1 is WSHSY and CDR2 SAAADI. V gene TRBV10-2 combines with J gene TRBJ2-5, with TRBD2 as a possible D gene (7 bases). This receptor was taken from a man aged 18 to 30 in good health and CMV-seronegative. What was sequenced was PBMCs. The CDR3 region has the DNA TGCGCCTGGGGGGCGGGAGAGGAGACCCAGTACTTC. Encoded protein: CAWGAGEETQYF.